The sequence of this T cell receptor beta chain was determined in a study of T-cell memory formation after mild COVID-19. Across the whole study: Clusters were largely donor specific. Study-wide results and limits: A second wave of clones peaked on day 37, and their SARS-CoV-2 specificity went unconfirmed. Largely, contracting CD4+ clones fell within CM and EM, and contracting CD8+ clones within EMRA. Later expanders leaned CD4+, whereas clones that contracted between day 15 and 85 were balanced CD4/CD8.

Many counts were recorded for this clonotype. Its specificity is unknown. Trimming cost V 1 base and J 6 bases, with 15 bases left between them. The CDR3 is 15 amino acids. Germline CDR1 SGHVS, CDR2 FNYEAQ. Via MiXCR, TCRdb re-called the 5' RACE reads, giving one row per CDR3 protein. This repertoire shows hundreds of thousands of distinct CDR3 sequences, roughly 19% found once; its top ten account for around 21%. This TCR derives from a young man who had mild COVID-19 (a few samples of this study predate the infection). Cell type and time point are not known. The sample was PBMCs or a T cell subset sorted from them (not recorded which). This rearrangement joins TRBV7-6 to TRBJ1-2, with D perhaps TRBD1 (6 bases). The CDR3 coding sequence is TGTGCCAGCAGCTTAGTGGTTTCAGGGGACGATGGCTACACCTTC. This gives the protein CASSLVVSGDDGYTF.